This TCR beta chain was documented in a study of T cells after yellow fever vaccination. This clonotype was detected many times. The CDR3 runs 15 residues. Trimming shortened V by 4 bases and J by 8 bases, and 23 bases separated the two germline ends. Germline V lookup: CDR1 DFQATT, CDR2 SNEGSKA (reference sequence). TCRdb reanalysed the 5' RACE reads using MiXCR and keeps one entry per CDR3 protein. The table shows roughly 330,000 distinct CDR3 sequences, with approximately 3.9% occurring only once. This rearrangement joins TRBV20-1 to TRBJ1-2; D might be TRBD1 (5 bases). The TCR was taken from a man aged 18-30 years who received the YFV17D yellow fever vaccine. Sequencing was performed on PBMCs, taken 5 days after the yellow fever booster vaccination. CDR3 protein: CSATSQRGTLEGYTF. For the CDR3, the DNA is TGCAGTGCTACTTCTCAGAGGGGAACCCTAGAGGGCTACACCTTC.